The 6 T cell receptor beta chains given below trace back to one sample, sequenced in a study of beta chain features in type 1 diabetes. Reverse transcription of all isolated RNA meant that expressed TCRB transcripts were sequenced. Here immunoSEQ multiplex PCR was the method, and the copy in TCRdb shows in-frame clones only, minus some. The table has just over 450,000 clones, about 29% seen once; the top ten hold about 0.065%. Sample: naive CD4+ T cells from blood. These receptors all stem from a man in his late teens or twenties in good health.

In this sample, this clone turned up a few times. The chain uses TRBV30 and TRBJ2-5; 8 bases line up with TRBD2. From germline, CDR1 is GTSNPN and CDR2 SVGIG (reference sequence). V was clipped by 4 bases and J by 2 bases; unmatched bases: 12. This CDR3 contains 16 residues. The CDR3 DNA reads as TGTGCCTGGAATGTGGGAATAGCGGGAATACAAGAGACCCAGTACTTC. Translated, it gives CAWNVGIAGIQETQYF.

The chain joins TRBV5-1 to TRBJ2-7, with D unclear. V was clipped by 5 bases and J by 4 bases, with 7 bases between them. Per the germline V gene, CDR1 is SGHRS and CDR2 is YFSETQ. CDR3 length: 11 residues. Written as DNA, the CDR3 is TGCGCCAGCAGGAGGCAATACGAGCAGTACTTC. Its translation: CASRRQYEQYF.

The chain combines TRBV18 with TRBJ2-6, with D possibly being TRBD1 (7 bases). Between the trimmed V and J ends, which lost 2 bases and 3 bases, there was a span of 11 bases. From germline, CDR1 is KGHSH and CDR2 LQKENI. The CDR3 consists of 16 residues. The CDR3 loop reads CASSPSGGHGANVLTF. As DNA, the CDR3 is TGTGCCAGCTCACCATCAGGGGGGCATGGGGCCAACGTCCTGACTTTC.

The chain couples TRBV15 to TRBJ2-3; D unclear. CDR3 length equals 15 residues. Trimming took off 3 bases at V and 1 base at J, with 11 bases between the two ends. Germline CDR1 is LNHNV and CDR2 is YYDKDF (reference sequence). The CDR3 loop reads CATSSSPTGTDTQYF. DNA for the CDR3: TGTGCCACCAGCAGTTCCCCTACGGGCACAGATACGCAGTATTTT. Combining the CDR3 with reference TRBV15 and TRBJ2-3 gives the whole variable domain DAMVIQNPRYQVTQFGKPVTLSCSQTLNHNVMYWYQQKSSQAPKLLFHYYDKDFNNEADTPDNFQSRRPNTSFCFLDIRSPGLGDTAMYLCATSSSPTGTDTQYFGPGTRLTVL.

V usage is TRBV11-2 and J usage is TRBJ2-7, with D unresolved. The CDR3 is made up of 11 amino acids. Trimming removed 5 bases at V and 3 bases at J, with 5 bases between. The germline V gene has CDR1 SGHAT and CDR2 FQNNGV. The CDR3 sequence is CASSLHYEQYF. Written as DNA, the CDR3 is TGTGCCAGCAGCCTACACTACGAGCAGTACTTC.

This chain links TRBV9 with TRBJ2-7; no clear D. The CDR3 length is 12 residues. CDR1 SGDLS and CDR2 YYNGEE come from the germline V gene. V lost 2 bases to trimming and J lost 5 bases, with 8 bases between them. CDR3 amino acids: CASSVRSDEQYF. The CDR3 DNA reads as TGTGCCAGCAGCGTTAGGAGCGACGAGCAGTACTTC.